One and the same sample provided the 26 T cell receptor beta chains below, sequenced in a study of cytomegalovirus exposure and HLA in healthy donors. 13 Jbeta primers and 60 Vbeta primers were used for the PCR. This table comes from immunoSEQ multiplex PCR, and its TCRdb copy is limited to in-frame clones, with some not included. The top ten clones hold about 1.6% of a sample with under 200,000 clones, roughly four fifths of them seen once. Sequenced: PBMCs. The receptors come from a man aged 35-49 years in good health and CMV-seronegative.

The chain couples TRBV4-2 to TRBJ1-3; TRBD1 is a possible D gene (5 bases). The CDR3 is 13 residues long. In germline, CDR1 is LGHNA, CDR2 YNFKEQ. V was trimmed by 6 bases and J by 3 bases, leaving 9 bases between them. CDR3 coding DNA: TGTGCCAGCAGAAAAGGGGATGGAAACACCATATATTTT. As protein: CASRKGDGNTIYF.

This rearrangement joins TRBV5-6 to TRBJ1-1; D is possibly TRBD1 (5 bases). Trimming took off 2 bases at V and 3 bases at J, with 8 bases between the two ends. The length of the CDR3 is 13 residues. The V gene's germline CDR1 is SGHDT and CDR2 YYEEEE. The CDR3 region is CASSFRVDTEAFF. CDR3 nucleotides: TGTGCCAGCAGCTTCAGGGTCGACACTGAAGCTTTCTTT.

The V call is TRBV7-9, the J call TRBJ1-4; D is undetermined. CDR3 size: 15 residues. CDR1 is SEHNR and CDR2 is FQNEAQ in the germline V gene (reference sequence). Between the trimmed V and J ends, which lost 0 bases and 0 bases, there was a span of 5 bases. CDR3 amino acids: CASSLAPTTNEKLFF. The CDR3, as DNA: TGTGCCAGCAGCTTAGCCCCAACAACTAATGAAAAACTGTTTTTT.

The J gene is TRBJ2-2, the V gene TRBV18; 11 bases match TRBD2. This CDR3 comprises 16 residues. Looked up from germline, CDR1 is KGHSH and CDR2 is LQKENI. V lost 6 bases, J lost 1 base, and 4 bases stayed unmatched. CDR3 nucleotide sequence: TGTGCCAGCTCCCTGGGACTAGCGGAGAACACCGGGGAGCTGTTTTTT. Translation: CASSLGLAENTGELFF.

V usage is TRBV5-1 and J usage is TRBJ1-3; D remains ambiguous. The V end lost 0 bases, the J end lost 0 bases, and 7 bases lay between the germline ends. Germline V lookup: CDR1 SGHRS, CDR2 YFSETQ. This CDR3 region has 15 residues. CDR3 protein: CASSLDPSSGNTIYF. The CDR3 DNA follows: TGCGCCAGCAGCTTGGATCCGAGCTCTGGAAACACCATATATTTT.

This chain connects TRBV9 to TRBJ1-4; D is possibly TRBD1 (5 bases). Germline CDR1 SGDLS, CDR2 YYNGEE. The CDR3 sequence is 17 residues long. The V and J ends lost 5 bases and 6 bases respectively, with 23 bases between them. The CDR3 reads CASSPHGRHTGDEKLFF. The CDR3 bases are TGTGCCAGCAGTCCACACGGACGGCACACGGGGGATGAAAAACTGTTTTTT.

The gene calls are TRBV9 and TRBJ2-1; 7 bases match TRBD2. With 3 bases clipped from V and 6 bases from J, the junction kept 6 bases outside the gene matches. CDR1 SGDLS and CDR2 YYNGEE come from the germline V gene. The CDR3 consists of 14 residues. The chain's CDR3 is CASSDEGGSNEQFF. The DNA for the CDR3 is TGTGCCAGCAGCGATGAGGGCGGGAGCAATGAGCAGTTCTTC.

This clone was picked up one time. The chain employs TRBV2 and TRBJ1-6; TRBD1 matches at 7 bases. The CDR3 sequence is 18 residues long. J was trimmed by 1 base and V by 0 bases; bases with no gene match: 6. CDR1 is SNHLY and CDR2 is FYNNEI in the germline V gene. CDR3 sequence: CASSEARAGGSYNSPLHF. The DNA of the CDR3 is TGTGCCAGCAGTGAAGCAAGGGCAGGGGGATCCTATAATTCACCCCTCCACTTT. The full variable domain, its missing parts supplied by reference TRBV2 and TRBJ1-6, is EPEVTQTPSHQVTQMGQEVILRCVPISNHLYFYWYRQILGQKVEFLVSFYNNEISEKSEIFDDQFSVERPDGSNFTLKIRSTKLEDSAMYFCASSEARAGGSYNSPLHFGNGTRLTVT.

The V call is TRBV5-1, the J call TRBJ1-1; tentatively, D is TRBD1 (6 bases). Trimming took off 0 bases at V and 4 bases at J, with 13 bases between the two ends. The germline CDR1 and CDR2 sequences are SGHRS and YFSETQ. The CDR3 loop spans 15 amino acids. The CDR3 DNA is TGCGCCAGCAGCTTGGCAGGGGACTACGGCACTGAAGCTTTCTTT. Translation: CASSLAGDYGTEAFF.

In DNA, the CDR3 is TGTGCCAGCAGCTTAGGCGGCGTATCAGATACGCAGTATTTT. It codes for CASSLGGVSDTQYF. This chain links TRBV7-7 with TRBJ2-3; no firm D call. The CDR3 extends over 14 amino acids. The germline gives CDR1 SSHAT, CDR2 FNYEAQ (reference sequence). V was shortened by 1 base and J by 4 bases, with 9 bases between the two germline ends. Drawing the rest from reference TRBV7-7 and TRBJ2-3, the complete variable domain is GAGVSQSPRYKVTKRGQDVTLRCDPISSHATLYWYQQALGQGPEFLTYFNYEAQPDKSGLPSDRFSAERPEGSISTLTIQRTEQRDSAMYRCASSLGGVSDTQYFGPGTRLTVL.

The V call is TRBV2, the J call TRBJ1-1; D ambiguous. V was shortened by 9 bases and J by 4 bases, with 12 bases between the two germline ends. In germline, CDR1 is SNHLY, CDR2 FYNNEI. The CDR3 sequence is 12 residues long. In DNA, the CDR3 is TGTGCCAGGAGGCCTCTACTCACTGAAGCTTTCTTT. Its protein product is CARRPLLTEAFF. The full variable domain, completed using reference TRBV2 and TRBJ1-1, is EPEVTQTPSHQVTQMGQEVILRCVPISNHLYFYWYRQILGQKVEFLVSFYNNEISEKSEIFDDQFSVERPDGSNFTLKIRSTKLEDSAMYFCARRPLLTEAFFGQGTRLTVV.

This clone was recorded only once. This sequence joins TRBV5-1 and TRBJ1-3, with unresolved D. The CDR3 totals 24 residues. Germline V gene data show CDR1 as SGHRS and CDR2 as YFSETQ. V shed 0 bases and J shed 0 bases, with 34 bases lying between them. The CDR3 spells CASSLAITTRNQMDFVHSGNTIYF. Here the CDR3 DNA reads TGCGCCAGCAGCTTGGCCATTACCACCAGGAACCAAATGGATTTCGTTCACTCTGGAAACACCATATATTTT.

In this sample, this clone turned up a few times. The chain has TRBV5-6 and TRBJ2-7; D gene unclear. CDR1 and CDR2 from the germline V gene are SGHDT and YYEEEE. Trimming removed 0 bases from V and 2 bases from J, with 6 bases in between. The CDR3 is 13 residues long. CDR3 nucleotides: TGTGCCAGCAGCTTGGCAGGTCCCTACGAGCAGTACTTC. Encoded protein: CASSLAGPYEQYF.

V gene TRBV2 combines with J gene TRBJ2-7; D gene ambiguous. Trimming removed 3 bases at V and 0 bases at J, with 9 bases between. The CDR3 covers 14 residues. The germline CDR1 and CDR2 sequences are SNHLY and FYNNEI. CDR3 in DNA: TGTGCCAGCAGTGAGGAAGCAGGCTCCTACGAGCAGTACGTC. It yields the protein CASSEEAGSYEQYV.

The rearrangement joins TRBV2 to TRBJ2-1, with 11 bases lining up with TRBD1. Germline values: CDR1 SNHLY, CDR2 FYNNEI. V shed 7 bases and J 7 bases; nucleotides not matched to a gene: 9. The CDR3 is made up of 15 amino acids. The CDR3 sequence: CASTNSGTGGNEQFF. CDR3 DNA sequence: TGTGCCAGCACCAATTCCGGGACAGGGGGTAATGAGCAGTTCTTC.

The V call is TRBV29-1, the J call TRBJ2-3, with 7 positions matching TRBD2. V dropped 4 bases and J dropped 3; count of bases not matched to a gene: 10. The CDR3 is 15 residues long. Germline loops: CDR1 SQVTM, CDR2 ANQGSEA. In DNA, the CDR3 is TGCAGCGTTGGGGGGGGACTAAAGCCGACAGATACGCAGTATTTT. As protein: CSVGGGLKPTDTQYF.

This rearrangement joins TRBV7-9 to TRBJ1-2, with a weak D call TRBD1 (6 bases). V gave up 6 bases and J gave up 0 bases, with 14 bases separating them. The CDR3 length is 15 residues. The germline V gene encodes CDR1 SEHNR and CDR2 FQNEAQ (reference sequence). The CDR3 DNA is TGTGCCAGCAGTCCCCCGGACAGCTCTAACTATGGCTACACCTTC. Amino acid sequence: CASSPPDSSNYGYTF.

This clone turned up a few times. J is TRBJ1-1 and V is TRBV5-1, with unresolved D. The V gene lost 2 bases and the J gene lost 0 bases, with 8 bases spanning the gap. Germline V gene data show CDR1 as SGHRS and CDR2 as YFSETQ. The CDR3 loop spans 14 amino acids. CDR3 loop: CASSLQMLNTEAFF. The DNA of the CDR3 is TGCGCCAGCAGCTTACAGATGCTGAACACTGAAGCTTTCTTT.

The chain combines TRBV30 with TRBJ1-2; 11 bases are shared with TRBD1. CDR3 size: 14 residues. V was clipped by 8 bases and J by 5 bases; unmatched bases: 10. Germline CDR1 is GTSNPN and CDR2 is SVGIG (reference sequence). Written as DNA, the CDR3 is TGTGCCGGAGCGGGACAGGGGGATAAGTATGGCTACACCTTC. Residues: CAGAGQGDKYGYTF.

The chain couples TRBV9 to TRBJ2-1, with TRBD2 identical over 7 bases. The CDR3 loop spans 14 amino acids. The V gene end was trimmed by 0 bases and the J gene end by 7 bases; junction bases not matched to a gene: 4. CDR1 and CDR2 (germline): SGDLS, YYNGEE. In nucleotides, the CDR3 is TGTGCCAGCAGCGTAGAACTAGCGTGGAATGAGCAGTTCTTC. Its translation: CASSVELAWNEQFF.

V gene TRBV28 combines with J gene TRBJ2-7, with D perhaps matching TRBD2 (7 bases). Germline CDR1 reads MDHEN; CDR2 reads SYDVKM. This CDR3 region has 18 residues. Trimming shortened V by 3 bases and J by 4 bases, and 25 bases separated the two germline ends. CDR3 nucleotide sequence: TGTGCCAGCAGTTTCATGCCCCCCACAGGGAGGGTTGGGTACGAGCAGTACTTC. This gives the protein CASSFMPPTGRVGYEQYF.

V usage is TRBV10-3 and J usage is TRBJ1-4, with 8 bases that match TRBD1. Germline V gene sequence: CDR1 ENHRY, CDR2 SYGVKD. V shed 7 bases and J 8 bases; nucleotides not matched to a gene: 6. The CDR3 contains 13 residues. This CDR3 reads CAINADRAEKLFF. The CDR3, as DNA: TGTGCCATCAACGCGGACAGGGCGGAAAAACTGTTTTTT.

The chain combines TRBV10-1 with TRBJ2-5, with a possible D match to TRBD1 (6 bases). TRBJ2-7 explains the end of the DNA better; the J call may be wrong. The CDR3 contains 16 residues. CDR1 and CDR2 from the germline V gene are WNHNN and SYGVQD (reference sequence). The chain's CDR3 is CASSGGQTMRTYEQYF. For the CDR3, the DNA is TGCGCCAGCAGTGGAGGACAGACGATGAGGACCTACGAGCAGTACTTC.

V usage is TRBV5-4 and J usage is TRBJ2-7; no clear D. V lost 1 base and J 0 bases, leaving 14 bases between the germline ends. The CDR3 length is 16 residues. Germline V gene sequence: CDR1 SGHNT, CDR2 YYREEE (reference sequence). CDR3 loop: CASSLYTVTSSYEQYV. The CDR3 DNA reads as TGTGCCAGCAGCTTGTACACAGTGACGAGCTCCTACGAGCAGTACGTC.

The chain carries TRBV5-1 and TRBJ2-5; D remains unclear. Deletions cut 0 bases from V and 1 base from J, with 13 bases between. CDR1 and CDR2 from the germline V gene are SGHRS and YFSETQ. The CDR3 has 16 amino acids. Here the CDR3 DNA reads TGCGCCAGCAGCTTGGAACTTAGCTCAGTCCAAGAGACCCAGTACTTC. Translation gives CASSLELSSVQETQYF.

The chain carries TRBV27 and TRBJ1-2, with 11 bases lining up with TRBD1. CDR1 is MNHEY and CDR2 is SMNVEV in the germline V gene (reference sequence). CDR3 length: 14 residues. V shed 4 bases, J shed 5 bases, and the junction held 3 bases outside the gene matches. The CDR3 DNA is TGTGCCAGCAGTTGGACAGGGGGCGGGTATGGCTACACCTTC. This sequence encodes CASSWTGGGYGYTF.